This T cell receptor (beta chain) was sequenced for a study of blood T cell repertoires in COVID-19. Study context: Acute-phase and convalescent COVID-19 samples originated in the United States, Italy and Spain. Sources were T cells, B-cell-depleted T cells, or PBMCs; the material itself was cDNA or gDNA.

Authors' methods: For nucleated cells, counts were estimated from reference gene primer amplification. Profiled with immunoSEQ multiplex PCR; TCRdb holds only in-frame clones, not every one. V, J and clone size were drawn from that table, and D and trimming were deduced from the DNA. The sample shows under 250,000 clones, approximately 84% of them seen only once. This CDR3 spans 15 amino acids. The chain couples TRBV21-1 to TRBJ2-7; the D call TRBD1 from the table was never checked on the DNA. TRBV21-1 represents a pseudogene. The sample taken for sequencing was peripheral blood. This sequence was found in a man aged 50 or older with acute or convalescent COVID-19. The CDR3 coding sequence is TGTGCCAGCAGCAAAGGGGACAGGCGCTCTTACGAGCAGTACTTC. It specifies CASSKGDRRSYEQYF.